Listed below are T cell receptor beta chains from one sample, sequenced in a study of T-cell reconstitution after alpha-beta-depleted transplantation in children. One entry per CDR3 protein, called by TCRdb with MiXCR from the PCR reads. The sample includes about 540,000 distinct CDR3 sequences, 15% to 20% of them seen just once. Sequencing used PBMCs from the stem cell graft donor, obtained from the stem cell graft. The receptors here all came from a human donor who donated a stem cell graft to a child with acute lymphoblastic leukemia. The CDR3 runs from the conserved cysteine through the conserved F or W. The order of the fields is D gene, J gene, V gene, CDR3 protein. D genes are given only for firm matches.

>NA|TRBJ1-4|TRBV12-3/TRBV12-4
CASSIGQNEKLFF
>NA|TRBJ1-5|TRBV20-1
CSARDMVNQPQHF
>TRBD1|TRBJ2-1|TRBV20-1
CSARDLGRGYNEQFF
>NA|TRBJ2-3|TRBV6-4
CASSAADNADTQYF
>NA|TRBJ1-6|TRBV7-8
CASSTDSSYNSPLHF
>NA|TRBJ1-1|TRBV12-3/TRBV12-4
CASSLVLGAATEAFF
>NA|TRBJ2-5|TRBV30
CAWSGGTWETQYF
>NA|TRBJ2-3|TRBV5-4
CASSRTESTDTQYF
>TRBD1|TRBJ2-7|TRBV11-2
CASSTYRGEMTYEQYF
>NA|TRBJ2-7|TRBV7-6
CASSLDIAYEQYF
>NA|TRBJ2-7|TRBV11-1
CASSWRRAGTYEQYF
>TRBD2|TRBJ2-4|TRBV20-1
CSAEREEKNIQYF
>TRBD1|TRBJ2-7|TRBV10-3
CAISEPGGSEQYF
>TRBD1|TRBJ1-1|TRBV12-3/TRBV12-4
CASSFAGTGSAFF
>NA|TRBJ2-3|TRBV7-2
CASSLLDFGGYEQYF
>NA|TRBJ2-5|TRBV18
CASSPQAFGETQYF
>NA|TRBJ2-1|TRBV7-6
CASSLGIAAEQFF
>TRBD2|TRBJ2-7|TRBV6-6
CASSPSGYSSYEQYF
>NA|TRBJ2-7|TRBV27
CASSFKLPYEQYF
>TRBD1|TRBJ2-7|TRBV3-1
CASSQSRDRRFYEQYF
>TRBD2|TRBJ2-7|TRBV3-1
CASKRTSGVYEQYF
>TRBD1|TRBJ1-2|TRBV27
CASSPRRQGPWGYTF
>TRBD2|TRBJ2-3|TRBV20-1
CSARLAVNTDTQYF
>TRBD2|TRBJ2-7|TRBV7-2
CASSLVGLGSYEQYF
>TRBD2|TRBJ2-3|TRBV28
CASSKPGLAADTQYF
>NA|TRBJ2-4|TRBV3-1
CASSQVGIQYF
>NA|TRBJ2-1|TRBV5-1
CASSLSWGGYNEQFF
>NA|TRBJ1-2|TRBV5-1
CASSLSAKNYGYTF
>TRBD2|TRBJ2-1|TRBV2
CASLVLTSGGGNEQFF
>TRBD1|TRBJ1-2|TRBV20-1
CSAREGDSPRNYGYTF
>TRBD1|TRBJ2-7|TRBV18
CASSHNRGRDEQYF
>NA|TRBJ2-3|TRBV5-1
CASSLVGYSTDTQYF
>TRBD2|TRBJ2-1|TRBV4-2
CASSQEGGLAGGLDNEQFF
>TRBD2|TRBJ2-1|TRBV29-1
CSVEGGLAGDGHEQFF
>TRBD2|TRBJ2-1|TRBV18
CASSPWGLAGAFNEQFF
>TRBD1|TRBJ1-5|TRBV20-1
CSASPADREAQPQHF
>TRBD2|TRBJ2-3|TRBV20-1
CSATSSREYWGGDTQYF
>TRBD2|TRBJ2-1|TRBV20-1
CSATGLGADEQFF
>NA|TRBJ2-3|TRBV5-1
CASSLETGTGYTDTQYF
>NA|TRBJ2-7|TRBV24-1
CATSQGQGYEQYF
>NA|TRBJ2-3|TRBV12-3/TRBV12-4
CASSFEGFRPDTQYF
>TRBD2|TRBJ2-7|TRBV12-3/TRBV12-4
CASSPRGGGAYEQYF
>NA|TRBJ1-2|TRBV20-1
CSATLLDGYTF
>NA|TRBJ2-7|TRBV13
CASSLGVGRADEQYF
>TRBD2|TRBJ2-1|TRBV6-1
CASSQRGTSGYNEQFF
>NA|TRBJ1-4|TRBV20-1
CSPVGGATNEKLFF
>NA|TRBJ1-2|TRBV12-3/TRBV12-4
CASSFRSGPGAWSIGYTF
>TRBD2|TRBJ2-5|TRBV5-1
CASSLGTSVGETQYF
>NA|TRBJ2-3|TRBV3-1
CASSQEVGRVSTDTQYF
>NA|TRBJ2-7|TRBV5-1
CASSSGASGAYEQYF
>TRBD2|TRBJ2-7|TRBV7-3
CASSPGTSGRREQYF
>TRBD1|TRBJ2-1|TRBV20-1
CSATRDRSPGNEQFF
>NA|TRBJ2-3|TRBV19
CASSPLPPLAMADTQYF
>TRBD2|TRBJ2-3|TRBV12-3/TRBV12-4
CASKGLAGDTQYF